These 8 T cell receptor beta chains originate from one sample sequenced in a study of molecular identifiers for immune sequencing clone quantification. TCRdb used MiXCR to reprocess the PCR reads, holding one entry per CDR3 protein. The repertoire holds about 510,000 distinct CDR3 sequences, with roughly 26% as singletons. Material for sequencing was naive CD8+ T cells from blood, with Jurkat cell RNA spiked in. Documented subset: FACS-sorted CD8+CD4-CCR7+CD45RA+ naive T cells. These receptors all come from a human donor in good health. Some libraries in this study had Jurkat cell RNA spiked in.

A single count supports this clonotype. It may be a read error: a sequence one base away is much more abundant. The chain carries TRBV4-3 and TRBJ2-3; D gene ambiguous. The CDR3 runs 15 residues. Trimming shortened V by 0 bases and J by 0 bases, and 7 bases separated the two germline ends. Per the germline V gene, CDR1 is LGHNA and CDR2 is YSLEER. The DNA for the CDR3 is TGCGCCAGCAGCCAAGATTTAGTGAGCACAGATACGCAGTATTTT. This translates into CASSQDLVSTDTQYF.

This chain links TRBV9 with TRBJ2-7; 7 nucleotides agree with TRBD1. Trimming removed 0 bases from V and 6 bases from J; junction bases left unmatched: 9. The germline gives CDR1 SGDLS, CDR2 YYNGEE. The CDR3 has 15 residues. CDR3 loop: CASSVARDSEVEQYF. The CDR3 nucleotides read TGTGCCAGCAGCGTAGCCCGGGACAGTGAGGTCGAGCAGTACTTC.

This clonotype has only a few counts. In nucleotides, the CDR3 is TGCAGCGTTGAAGCGGAATCTGGAAACACCATATATTTT. It yields the protein CSVEAESGNTIYF. This chain connects TRBV29-1 to TRBJ1-3; D is uncertain. This CDR3 is 13 amino acids long. Germline CDR1 and CDR2: SQVTM and ANQGSEA. V lost 1 base, J lost 1 base, and 5 bases lay in between.

In this sample, this clonotype turned up a few times. This chain links TRBV10-3 with TRBJ1-1, with 7 bases matching TRBD1. Germline CDR1 ENHRY, CDR2 SYGVKD. V dropped 2 bases and J dropped 4; count of bases not matched to a gene: 10. This CDR3 has 16 amino acids. This CDR3 is CAISEPTRQGGTEAFF. The CDR3 DNA follows: TGTGCCATCAGTGAGCCTACGAGACAGGGAGGCACTGAAGCTTTCTTT.

CDR3 residues: CSARDQSGAFYETQYF. The DNA for the CDR3 is TGCAGTGCTAGAGATCAGTCAGGGGCCTTTTACGAGACCCAGTACTTC. V is TRBV20-1 and J is TRBJ2-5; tentative D call: TRBD1 (6 bases). CDR1 and CDR2 (germline): DFQATT, SNEGSKA (reference sequence). The CDR3 spans 16 residues. V lost 0 bases to trimming and J lost 5 bases, with 19 bases between them.

This rearrangement joins TRBV20-1 to TRBJ1-4; the D gene is possibly TRBD1 (5 bases). This CDR3 contains 14 residues. Germline lookup yields CDR1 DFQATT and CDR2 SNEGSKA (reference sequence). Trimming cost V 0 bases and J 3 bases, with 8 bases left between them. CDR3 region: CSARDDSPNEKLFF. The CDR3 DNA reads as TGCAGTGCTAGAGACGACAGCCCTAATGAAAAACTGTTTTTT.

There are many counts of this clonotype. The chain combines TRBV25-1 with TRBJ2-7; 7 bases are shared with TRBD1. The CDR3 has 13 residues. V trimming: 4 bases; J trimming: 2 bases; junction bases outside the gene matches: 2. Germline CDR1 is MGHDK and CDR2 is SYGVNS. The CDR3 here is CASSVGQTYEQYF. The CDR3 DNA reads TGTGCCAGCAGTGTGGGACAGACCTACGAGCAGTACTTC.

Turning to this clonotype: One end of the junction fails to match germline, which may point to a read error. The DNA for the CDR3 is TGTGGCAGCAGCTTAGGGGGCACCTACGAGCAGTACTTC. Its translation: CGSSLGGTYEQYF. This chain joins TRBV7-2 and TRBJ2-7; 7 bases match TRBD1. The CDR3 runs to 13 residues. The germline V gene has CDR1 SGHTA and CDR2 FQGNSA.